This T cell receptor beta chain derives from a study of OX40 agonist ivuxolimab in advanced cancers. TCRdb keeps only in-frame clones here, not all; method: immunoSEQ multiplex PCR. The sample has roughly 52,000 clones, approximately 84% seen once; the top ten hold more than 1%. V gave up 4 bases and J gave up 7 bases, with 18 bases separating them. CDR1 is SGHRS and CDR2 is YFSETQ in the germline V gene. There are 14 residues in the CDR3. The chain carries TRBV5-1 and TRBJ2-7; D may be TRBD2 (6 bases). This specimen consisted of CD4+ or CD8+ T cells sorted from blood, obtained in a trial of the OX40 agonist ivuxolimab. The TCR sequence derives from an adult with an advanced solid tumor such as melanoma, head and neck, liver or kidney cancer. The CDR3 sequence is CASSPKGWREEQYF. The CDR3 nucleotides read TGCGCCAGCAGCCCGAAGGGATGGAGGGAAGAGCAGTACTTC.